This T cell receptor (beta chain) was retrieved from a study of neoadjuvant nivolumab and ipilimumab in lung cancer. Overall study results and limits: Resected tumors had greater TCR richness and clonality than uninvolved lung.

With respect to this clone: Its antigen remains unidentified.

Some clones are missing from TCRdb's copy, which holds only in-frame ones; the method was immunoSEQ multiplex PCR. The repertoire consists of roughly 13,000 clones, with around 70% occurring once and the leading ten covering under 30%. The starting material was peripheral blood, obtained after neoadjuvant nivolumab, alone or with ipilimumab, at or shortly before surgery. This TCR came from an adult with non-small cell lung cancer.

The DNA for the CDR3 is TGTGCCAGCAGCGGACAGACGTACGAGCAGTACTTC. Translating it yields CASSGQTYEQYF. The gene calls are TRBV6-5 and TRBJ2-7; a possible D gene is TRBD1 (6 bases). This CDR3 region has 12 residues. The germline V and J ends were trimmed by 6 bases and 4 bases, with 10 bases remaining between them. CDR1 MNHEY and CDR2 SVGAGI come from the germline V gene.